This T cell receptor beta chain emerged from a study of blood T cell repertoires in COVID-19. The overall study: From T cells, B-cell-depleted T cells, or PBMCs came the material, which was cDNA or gDNA.

Germline V gives CDR1 SNHLY, CDR2 FYNNEI. The CDR3 is made up of 16 amino acids. V was cut by 4 bases and J by 5 bases, with 17 bases left in between. Sequenced by immunoSEQ multiplex PCR; TCRdb stores in-frame clones only, minus some. The sample holds about 280,000 clones, 82% seen once. Exposed study participants had met a COVID-19 case within 2 weeks before entry. The source material was PBMCs or T cells enriched from blood (not recorded which). The receptor's source is a man aged 40-50 years who had been exposed to COVID-19. This chain joins TRBV2 and TRBJ2-2; possible D gene TRBD2, 6 bases. The DNA of the CDR3 is TGTGCCAGCAGTGGGTACGAGGCGGGATCTACCGGGGAGCTGTTTTTT. Translated: CASSGYEAGSTGELFF.